Following are 13 T cell receptor beta chains from one sample sequenced in a study of blood T cell repertoires in COVID-19. Data came from immunoSEQ multiplex PCR; TCRdb stores just in-frame clones and leaves some out. The profile shows more than 200,000 clones, approximately 90% of them singletons. Sequenced: peripheral blood. These receptor sequences come from a woman younger than 45 with COVID-19, enrolled during active disease.

The gene calls are TRBV25-1 and TRBJ1-6; D is unclear. Trimming cost V 0 bases and J 9 bases, with 15 bases left between them. Germline V gives CDR1 MGHDK, CDR2 SYGVNS. The CDR3 spans 16 residues. The CDR3, as DNA: TGTGCCAGCAGTGAATACGGTCCTCGGTCAGGTTCACCCCTCCACTTT. The encoded protein is CASSEYGPRSGSPLHF.

This chain uses TRBV29-1 with TRBJ1-3, with D tentatively TRBD1 (5 bases). CDR1 SQVTM and CDR2 ANQGSEA come from the germline V gene. Trimming shortened V by 7 bases and J by 0 bases, and 16 bases separated the two germline ends. CDR3 length: 15 residues. CDR3 loop: CSAAAGYSSGNTIYF. CDR3 coding DNA: TGCAGCGCGGCGGCAGGGTATAGCTCTGGAAACACCATATATTTT.

The V gene is TRBV27, the J gene TRBJ1-2, with 7 bases lining up with TRBD1. CDR3 length: 15 amino acids. Losses at the gene ends were 6 bases for V and 0 bases for J; bases not matched to a gene: 7. In germline, CDR1 is MNHEY, CDR2 SMNVEV (reference sequence). CDR3 sequence (DNA): TGTGCCAGCAGCCACCGACAGGGCGCTAACTATGGCTACACCTTC. This encodes CASSHRQGANYGYTF.

The rearrangement links TRBV6-2 or TRBV6-3 to TRBJ2-2, with D possibly TRBD2 on 6 matching bases. Germline V CDR1 and CDR2: MNHEY, SVGEGT. The CDR3 consists of 15 residues. V was pared by 2 bases and J by 6 bases, with 13 bases between. CDR3 sequence reads: CASSYRLTSSGELFF. As DNA, the CDR3 is TGTGCCAGCAGTTACCGACTGACTAGTTCCGGGGAGCTGTTTTTT.

The V call is TRBV28, the J call TRBJ1-2, with 10 positions matching TRBD1. V lost 8 bases, J lost 4 bases, and 10 bases stayed unmatched. Germline loops: CDR1 MDHEN, CDR2 SYDVKM. This CDR3 spans 15 amino acids. The chain's CDR3 is CASSTGGLDGYGYTF. The CDR3 DNA follows: TGTGCCAGCTCGACAGGGGGCCTCGATGGCTATGGCTACACCTTC.

This clone was counted between two and nine times. The chain uses TRBV6-1 and TRBJ1-1; 11 nucleotides align to TRBD1. The CDR3 runs to 15 residues. Germline trimming cut 5 bases from V and 5 bases from J; bases unmatched to any gene: 7. Germline assignment: CDR1 MNHNS and CDR2 SASEGT. CDR3 in DNA: TGTGCCAGCAGTCCCCGGGACAGGGGGGGTACTGAAGCTTTCTTT. This codes for CASSPRDRGGTEAFF.

The chain links TRBV9 to TRBJ2-5; D is possibly TRBD2 (5 bases). Per the germline V gene, CDR1 is SGDLS and CDR2 is YYNGEE. The CDR3 runs to 16 residues. Trimming removed 3 bases at V and 4 bases at J, with 19 bases between. CDR3 DNA sequence: TGTGCCAGCAGCGGTCCCTACGGCCAACGGGGAGAGACCCAGTACTTC. It specifies CASSGPYGQRGETQYF.

The genes are TRBV11-2 and TRBJ2-7; 8 bases line up with TRBD2. V lost 3 bases to trimming and J lost 4 bases; unmatched junction nucleotides: 8. The CDR3 totals 15 residues. Germline lookup yields CDR1 SGHAT and CDR2 FQNNGV. The CDR3 is CASSFQAGGTYEQYV. CDR3 coding DNA: TGTGCCAGCAGCTTTCAGGCGGGAGGTACGTACGAGCAGTACGTC.

The chain combines TRBV11-2 with TRBJ1-5; 7 bases align to TRBD1. This CDR3 has 16 amino acids. V lost 2 bases and J lost 3; bases outside the gene matches: 7. Per the germline V gene, CDR1 is SGHAT and CDR2 is FQNNGV. This CDR3 reads CASSLKADRNNQPQHF. DNA of the CDR3: TGTGCCAGCAGCTTAAAAGCGGACAGGAACAATCAGCCCCAGCATTTT.

This chain joins TRBV7-9 and TRBJ2-3; 8 bases line up with TRBD2. V lost 3 bases to trimming and J lost 3 bases; unmatched junction nucleotides: 8. This CDR3 is 16 amino acids long. CDR1 and CDR2 from the germline V gene are SEHNR and FQNEAQ (reference sequence). In nucleotides, the CDR3 is TGTGCCAGCAGCTTGGGGACTAGTTATGAGACAGATACGCAGTATTTT. Protein sequence: CASSLGTSYETDTQYF.

The V gene is TRBV6-4, the J gene TRBJ2-2; no clear D. CDR3 length: 14 amino acids. Germline V gene lookup returns CDR1 MRHNA and CDR2 SNTAGT. V dropped 4 bases and J dropped 3 bases, with 9 bases sitting between them. The chain's CDR3 is CASSVEIDTGELFF. CDR3 nucleotide sequence: TGTGCCAGCAGTGTAGAAATTGACACCGGGGAGCTGTTTTTT.

This sequence joins TRBV19 and TRBJ2-5; no clear D. This CDR3 contains 14 residues. V lost 1 base and J lost 4, with 10 bases in between. Germline V gene data show CDR1 as LNHDA and CDR2 as SQIVND (reference sequence). CDR3 in DNA: TGTGCCAGTAGTATAGGCCAGCCTAGAGAGACCCAGTACTTC. The encoded protein is CASSIGQPRETQYF.

In its sample, this clone was seen a few times. The chain has TRBV18 and TRBJ2-1; 7 bases are shared with TRBD2. Looked up from germline, CDR1 is KGHSH and CDR2 is LQKENI. This CDR3 has 15 amino acids. V trimming: 0 bases; J trimming: 8 bases; junction bases outside the gene matches: 7. The CDR3 loop is CASSPPGLPGDEQFF. The CDR3 DNA follows: TGTGCCAGCTCACCACCGGGACTACCGGGGGATGAGCAGTTCTTC.